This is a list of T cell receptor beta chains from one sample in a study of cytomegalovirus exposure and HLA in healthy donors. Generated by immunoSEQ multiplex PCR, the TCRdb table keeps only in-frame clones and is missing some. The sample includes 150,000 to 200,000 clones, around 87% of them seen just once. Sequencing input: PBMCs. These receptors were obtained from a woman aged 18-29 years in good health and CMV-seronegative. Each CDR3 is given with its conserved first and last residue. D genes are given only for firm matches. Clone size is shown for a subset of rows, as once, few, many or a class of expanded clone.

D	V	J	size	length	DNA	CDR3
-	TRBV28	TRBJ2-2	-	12	TGTGCCAGCAGTCGACTAAGCGGGGAGCTGTTTTTT	CASSRLSGELFF
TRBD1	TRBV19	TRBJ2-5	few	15	TGTGCCAGTAGTATAGGACAGGGGTTTGGGGAGACCCAGTACTTC	CASSIGQGFGETQYF
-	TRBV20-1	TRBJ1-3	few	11	TGCAGTGCGGTACAGGGAAACACCATATATTTT	CSAVQGNTIYF
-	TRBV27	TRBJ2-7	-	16	TGTGCCAGCAGTTTAAATAGGGCGGGAAACTTCTACGAGCAGTACTTC	CASSLNRAGNFYEQYF
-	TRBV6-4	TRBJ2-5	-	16	TGTGCCAGCAGTGCCCCCGAGGGAGGGGGGTGGGAGACCCAGTACTTC	CASSAPEGGGWETQYF
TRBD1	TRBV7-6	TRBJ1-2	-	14	TGTGCCAGCAGCTTATCATCAGGGGGCCGTGGCTACACCTTC	CASSLSSGGRGYTF
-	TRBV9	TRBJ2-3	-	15	TGTGCCAGCAGCGTAGGTAGTTATTCCACAGATACGCAGTATTTT	CASSVGSYSTDTQYF
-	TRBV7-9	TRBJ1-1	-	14	TGTGCCAGCAGCCAGCTAGGGGTGAACACTGAAGCTTTCTTT	CASSQLGVNTEAFF
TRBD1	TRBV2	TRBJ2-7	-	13	TGTGCCAGCTGCCGGGACAGGGCTTACGAGCAGTACTTC	CASCRDRAYEQYF
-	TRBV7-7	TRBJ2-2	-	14	TGTGCTAGCAGCCGCACGGCAAGCGCCGGGGAGCTGTTTTTT	CASSRTASAGELFF
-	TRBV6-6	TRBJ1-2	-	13	TGTGCCAGCAGTCCCCTAGCTATTAGGGACTACACCTTC	CASSPLAIRDYTF
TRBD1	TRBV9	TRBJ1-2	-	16	TGTGCCAGCAGCGTAGGGGGGACAGGGGAAGTCTATGGCTACACCTTC	CASSVGGTGEVYGYTF
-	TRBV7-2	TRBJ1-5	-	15	TGTGCCAGCAGCCTCTCCGGTGAGCGGCATCAGCCCCAGCATTTT	CASSLSGERHQPQHF
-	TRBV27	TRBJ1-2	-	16	TGTGCCAGCAGGTCCACAGGAGACTCAAACTTCTATGGCTACACCTTC	CASRSTGDSNFYGYTF
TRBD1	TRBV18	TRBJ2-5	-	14	TGTGCCAGCTCACCGGGGACAGGGAAAGAGACCCAGTACTTC	CASSPGTGKETQYF
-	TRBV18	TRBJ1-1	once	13	TGTGCCAGCTCGCTGGGACAGAACACTGAAGCTTTCTTT	CASSLGQNTEAFF
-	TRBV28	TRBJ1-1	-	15	TGTGCCAGCAGACCCGGGGGGGGCATCAGCACTGAAGCTTTCTTT	CASRPGGGISTEAFF
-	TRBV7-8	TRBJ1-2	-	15	TGTGCCAGCAGCCAATCCGGACTCGCGAACTATGGCTACACCTTC	CASSQSGLANYGYTF
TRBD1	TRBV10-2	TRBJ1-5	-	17	TGCGCCAGCAGTGTCGACCTCCGGGACAGGGGCAATCAGCCCCAGCATTTT	CASSVDLRDRGNQPQHF
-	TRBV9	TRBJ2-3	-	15	TGTGCCAGCAGCGTCGCCTACTCTAGCACAGATACGCAGTATTTT	CASSVAYSSTDTQYF
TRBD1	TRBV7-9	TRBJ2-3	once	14	TGTGCCAGCAGCTTATACCAGGGGGCGGATACGCAGTATTTT	CASSLYQGADTQYF
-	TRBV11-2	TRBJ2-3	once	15	TGTGCCAGCAGCTTGCGACTAGTCTCTTCAGATACGCAGTATTTT	CASSLRLVSSDTQYF
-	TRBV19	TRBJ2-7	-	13	TGTGCCAGTAAGGGCGGGGCATCCTACGAGCAGTACTTC	CASKGGASYEQYF
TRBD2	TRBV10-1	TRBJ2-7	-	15	TGCGCCAGCAGTGAGGAGGCGGGGGGGCCTCTCGAGCAGTACTTC	CASSEEAGGPLEQYF
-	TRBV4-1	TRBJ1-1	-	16	TGCGCCAGCAGCCAAGAGGGGCGGGAAGGGGTCACTGAAGCTTTCTTT	CASSQEGREGVTEAFF
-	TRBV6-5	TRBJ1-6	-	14	TGTGCCAGCAGTCGAGACAGGATCAATTCACCCCTCCACTTT	CASSRDRINSPLHF
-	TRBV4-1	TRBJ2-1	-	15	TGCGCCAGCAGCCAAGAAAACAGTCCCTACAATGAGCAGTTCTTC	CASSQENSPYNEQFF
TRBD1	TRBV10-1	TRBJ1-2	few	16	TGCGCCAGCAGTCCCGTAGCCAGGGGGCCTGGCTATGGCTACACCTTC	CASSPVARGPGYGYTF
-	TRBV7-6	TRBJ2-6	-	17	TGTGCCAGCAGCTTAGGGCCCAGGGTATCTGGGGCCAACGTCCTGACTTTC	CASSLGPRVSGANVLTF
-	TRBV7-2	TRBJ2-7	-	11	TGTGCCAGCAGCCCAGCCTACGAGCAGTACTTC	CASSPAYEQYF
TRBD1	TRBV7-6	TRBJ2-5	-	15	TGTGCCAGCAGCACAAGGACAGGGTGGCAAGAGACCCAGTACTTC	CASSTRTGWQETQYF
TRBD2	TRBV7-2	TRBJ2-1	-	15	TGTGCCAGCAGCTGGACTAGCGGGAGCTTCAATGAGCAGTTCTTC	CASSWTSGSFNEQFF
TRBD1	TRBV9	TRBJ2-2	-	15	TGTGCCAGCAGCATTGCCGGGACAGGGGCCGGGGAGCTGTTTTTT	CASSIAGTGAGELFF
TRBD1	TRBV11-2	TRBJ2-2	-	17	TGTGCCAGCACCGTTGACCGGGACAGGGGCAACACCGGGGAGCTGTTTTTT	CASTVDRDRGNTGELFF
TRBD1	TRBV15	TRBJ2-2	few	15	TGTGCCACCAGCGGACACAGGGGTGGGACCGGGGAGCTGTTTTTT	CATSGHRGGTGELFF
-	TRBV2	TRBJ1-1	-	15	TGTGCCAGCAGTTACGGACCTCGGGGAGAGCGTGAAGCTTTCTTT	CASSYGPRGEREAFF
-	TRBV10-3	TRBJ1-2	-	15	TGTGCCATCAGGAAGACAGGAGCCATAACCTATGGCTACACCTTC	CAIRKTGAITYGYTF
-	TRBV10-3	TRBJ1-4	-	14	TGTGCCATCAGCGGTACAGGAAATAATGAAAAACTGTTTTTT	CAISGTGNNEKLFF
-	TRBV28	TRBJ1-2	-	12	TGTGCCAGCAGCGAGGACACCTATGGCTACACCTTC	CASSEDTYGYTF
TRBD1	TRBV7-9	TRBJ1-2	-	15	TGTGCCAGCAGCCCTAGGGGGACAGGAAGCTATGGCTACACCTTC	CASSPRGTGSYGYTF
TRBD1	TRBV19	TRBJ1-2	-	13	TGTGCCAGTAGGACTATACAGGGGATTGGCTACACCTTC	CASRTIQGIGYTF
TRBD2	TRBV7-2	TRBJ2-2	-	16	TGTGCCAGCAGCCCTCCGGGACTAAAAAACACCGGGGAGCTGTTTTTT	CASSPPGLKNTGELFF
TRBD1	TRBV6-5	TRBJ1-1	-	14	TGTGCCAGCGGCCGTGCAGGGGGGCCCACTGAAGCTTTCTTT	CASGRAGGPTEAFF
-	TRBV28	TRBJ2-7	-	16	TGTGCCAGCAGTTTCGGGGGTCCACTAGCACCCAGGGAGCAGTACTTC	CASSFGGPLAPREQYF
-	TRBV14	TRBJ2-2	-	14	TGTGCCAGCAGCCCACGACAGGGAGGCGGGGAGCTGTTTTTT	CASSPRQGGGELFF
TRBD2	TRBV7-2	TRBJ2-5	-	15	TGTGCCAGCACCCCCCGCGCGGGAGCCTCCGAGACCCAGTACTTC	CASTPRAGASETQYF
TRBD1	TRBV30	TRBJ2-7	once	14	TGTGCATGGAGTACCGGGACAGGGACGGTCGAGCAGTACTTC	CAWSTGTGTVEQYF
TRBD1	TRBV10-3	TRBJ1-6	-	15	TGTGCCATCAGTGAGTCGCGACAGGGTGGATCACCCCTCCACTTT	CAISESRQGGSPLHF